The T cell receptor beta chain under discussion was sequenced for a study of T cell responses to AZD1222 COVID-19 vaccine (dated by TCRdb to the early 2020s). Broadly, across the study: AZD1222 recipients given second doses at about 4 weeks or at about 12 weeks were pooled, since spike-specific TCR depth and breadth were not found to differ between the two schedules. TCR sequencing covered roughly 230 trial participants: 200 to 220 given two doses of AZD1222 and approximately 26 given two doses of MenACWY control vaccine. Enrollment into the trials was organized by age into subgroups of 18-55, 56-69 and 70-plus years, and those subgroups contained roughly 150, 30 and 60 TCR-sequenced participants, respectively.

In regard to this clone: Its antigen target is currently unknown. The input lacks base qualities; no much larger clone sits a single base away.

The CDR3 regions of human TCRbeta chains were analyzed by immunosequencing. From the authors' description of their analysis: Repertoire TCRs were checked for matches against a reference library of SARS-CoV-2-specific TCRs that had been generated using the MIRA antigen-specificity platform. Breadth was defined as the fraction of unique TCRs that were SARS-CoV-2-associated. Depth was defined as the fraction of total T cells that were SARS-CoV-2-associated. Each spike-specific TCR was assigned to its reactive spike region and to a CD4 or CD8 class using the MIRA data. Log10-transformed breadth and depth values were compared by one-way ANOVA with Sidak's multiple comparisons tests. TCRdb carries this immuneACCESS record with in-frame sequences only. Its versions omit some clonotypes, under half of them owing to an unresolved V gene in the studies checked, with the rest unexplained. That table gives V, J and clone size, and the DNA gave D and trimming. This sample gives 150,000 or so clones in total; 85% to 90% of them show up just once. The ten largest clones represent 1.5% to 2% of the sample.

The investigation overall reported the following: The whole spike protein was spanned by vaccine-associated CD4 TCRs, and dominant responses were seen in regions 160-218 and 743-854. In the small 56-69-year group, the increase in depth fell short of significance, most likely because of low power. Because no day 14 peak-response samples were available, the repertoires could be characterized only after the peak T cell response. Participants were mostly white British and included more females than males, and it was suggested by the authors that clonal diversity may have been underestimated. After two AZD1222 doses, spike-specific TCR breadth and depth were significantly higher than at day 0 and than in MenACWY recipients. Epitopes outside the regions mutated in the B.1.351 and B.1.1.7 variants were reportedly recognized by nearly half of the unique spike-specific TCRs. Conclusions about previously exposed vaccinees are limited because only five to seven AZD1222 recipients were SARS-CoV-2 seropositive at baseline.

The meaning of the sample's time point label: baseline before first vaccination. Samples from vaccinated people were obtained from the UK trials COV001 and COV002, which included a single-blind randomized controlled phase 2/3 trial of AZD1222 (ChAdOx1 nCoV-19) in healthy adults. Trial participant PBMC samples were collected at day 0 and day 28 after the second dose for TCRbeta chain sequencing. Looking up the germline V gene yields CDR1 SGHVS and CDR2 FQNEAQ. The CDR3 runs 17 amino acids, cysteine and phenylalanine included. Kept here is only the CDR3 DNA, which spans 51 bases and is read in frame from base 1. Relative to germline, V is missing 7 bases and J is missing 4 bases, with 11 bases of the junction outside any gene match.

Specimen: peripheral blood, collected on day 0 of AZD1222 vaccination. The TCR comes from an adult in good health. The chain is made from TRBV7-8 and TRBJ2-5; 14 bases in between match TRBD2. The nucleotide sequence reads TGTGCCAGCATCCTCCGACTAGCGGGAGGGGTGGGAGAGACCCAGTACTTC. Its product reads: CASILRLAGGVGETQYF.